This T cell receptor beta chain comes out of a study of T cells in Graves' hyperthyroidism and ophthalmopathy. Study conclusions and caveats: Before onset, by a median of around 6.1 months, the model predicted ophthalmopathy.

With respect to this clonotype: The target antigen is unknown.

Amplification of TCR beta CDR3 regions was performed using RNA transcripts as template. The study used the HTBI primer set for a first-round RT-PCR of the TCR CDR3. Each CDR3 protein is one row after TCRdb ran MiXCR on the multiplex PCR reads. The table shows about 480,000 distinct CDR3 sequences, with 13% to 15% occurring only once. The specimen sequenced was blood. The clonotype comes from a woman younger than 30 with Graves' hyperthyroidism.

CDR3: CASSLWDRGAYTF. In DNA, the CDR3 is TGTGCCAGCAGCTTATGGGACAGGGGTGCCTACACCTTC. The V and J genes are TRBV7-9 and TRBJ1-2; 10 nucleotides align to TRBD1. The CDR3 contains 13 residues. Per the germline V gene, CDR1 is SEHNR and CDR2 is FQNEAQ (reference sequence). The J segment lost 10 bases and the V segment lost 2 bases, leaving 4 bases of the junction unmatched.